These 11 T cell receptor beta chains came from one sample sequenced in a study of blood T cell repertoires in COVID-19. This table comes from immunoSEQ multiplex PCR, and its TCRdb copy is limited to in-frame clones, with some not included. The data contain 150,000 to 200,000 clones, approximately 80% of them seen just once; the ten biggest clones take up approximately 11%. Sequenced input: PBMCs or T cells enriched from blood (not recorded which). The source is a man aged 45 to 65 who had recovered from COVID-19.

The chain joins TRBV6-5 to TRBJ1-6, with TRBD1 as a possible D gene (5 bases). This CDR3 has 13 amino acids. Germline CDR1 reads MNHEY; CDR2 reads SVGAGI. Trimming shortened V by 6 bases and J by 7 bases, and 10 bases separated the two germline ends. CDR3 region: CASREGLNSPLHF. CDR3 DNA sequence: TGTGCCAGCAGAGAGGGACTAAATTCACCCCTCCACTTT.

This rearrangement joins TRBV6-5 to TRBJ2-1; TRBD2 agrees at 7 bases. CDR3 length: 16 amino acids. After removal of 2 bases from V and 6 bases from J, the junction contained 10 bases not matched to a gene. Germline V CDR1 and CDR2: MNHEY, SVGAGI. The CDR3 is CASSYDLDGGGNEQFF. DNA of the CDR3: TGTGCCAGCAGTTACGACCTTGACGGCGGGGGCAATGAGCAGTTCTTC.

V gene TRBV13 combines with J gene TRBJ1-1; possible D gene TRBD1, 5 bases. This CDR3 has 13 residues. The ends were cut back, 3 bases at V and 5 bases at J, with 10 bases in the middle. CDR1 is PRHDT and CDR2 is FYEKMQ in the germline V gene (reference sequence). The CDR3 sequence is CASSFSGRTEAFF. The CDR3 DNA is TGTGCCAGCAGCTTTTCAGGGAGGACTGAAGCTTTCTTT.

This clone has more than one count but fewer than ten. CDR3 residues: CASSLIQGGEQYF. The CDR3 nucleotides read TGTGCCAGCAGCTTAATACAGGGCGGGGAGCAGTACTTC. The J gene is TRBJ2-7, the V gene TRBV11-2; D possibly corresponds to TRBD1 (6 bases). Germline V CDR1 and CDR2: SGHAT, FQNNGV. V was pared by 2 bases and J by 7 bases, with 12 bases between. This CDR3 contains 13 residues. Full variable domain (outside the CDR3, taken from reference TRBV11-2 and TRBJ2-7): EAGVAQSPRYKIIEKRQSVAFWCNPISGHATLYWYQQILGQGPKLLIQFQNNGVVDDSQLPKDRFSAERLKGVDSTLKIQPAKLEDSAVYLCASSLIQGGEQYFGPGTRLTVT.

This chain joins TRBV3-1 (or the pseudogene TRBV3-2) and TRBJ2-1; D ambiguous. The CDR3 extends over 13 amino acids. Trimming pared 6 bases from V and 9 bases from J, leaving 15 bases between. Germline CDR1 LGHDT, CDR2 YNNKEL (reference sequence). CDR3 nucleotide sequence: TGTGCCAGCAGAAAGGAACCGGGTGCTGAGCAGTTCTTC. As protein: CASRKEPGAEQFF.

This chain connects TRBV5-4 to TRBJ1-2; 8 nucleotides line up with TRBD1. This CDR3 has 17 amino acids. V was clipped by 2 bases and J by 6 bases; unmatched bases: 15. The germline V gene has CDR1 SGHNT and CDR2 YYREEE (reference sequence). CDR3 protein: CASSFPAGTGRYDGYTF. The DNA for the CDR3 is TGTGCCAGCAGCTTCCCCGCCGGGACAGGTCGTTACGATGGCTACACCTTC.

The V gene is TRBV28, the J gene TRBJ1-2, with TRBD1 matching over 7 bases. Germline CDR1 is MDHEN and CDR2 is SYDVKM. V trimming: 2 bases; J trimming: 4 bases; junction bases outside the gene matches: 10. CDR3 length: 16 residues. CDR3 DNA sequence: TGTGCCAGCAGTTTAGGCCTAGGACAGGCGGTCTATGGCTACACCTTC. As protein: CASSLGLGQAVYGYTF.

The gene calls are TRBV5-1 and TRBJ2-1; 13 bases line up with TRBD2. The CDR3 contains 14 residues. Germline CDR1 SGHRS, CDR2 YFSETQ. After removal of 4 bases from V and 10 bases from J, the junction contained 5 bases not matched to a gene. CDR3 sequence: CASSMEGLAGEQFF. The DNA for the CDR3 is TGCGCCAGCAGCATGGAGGGACTAGCGGGAGAGCAGTTCTTC.

This chain uses TRBV7-6 with TRBJ1-2; D may be TRBD1 (6 bases). This CDR3 comprises 14 residues. Between the trimmed V and J ends, which lost 1 base and 3 bases, there was a span of 9 bases. Looked up from germline, CDR1 is SGHVS and CDR2 is FNYEAQ. Here the CDR3 DNA reads TGTGCCAGCAGCTTAGGGACAGACTACTATGGCTACACCTTC. Translated: CASSLGTDYYGYTF.

The CDR3 loop reads CASSYGTGGFNEQFF. CDR3 bases: TGTGCCAGCAGCTACGGGACAGGGGGCTTTAATGAGCAGTTCTTC. The V call is TRBV21-1, the J call TRBJ2-1; TRBD1 was called by the table and not checked on the DNA. TRBV21-1 is recorded as a pseudogene. This CDR3 comprises 15 residues.

The chain couples TRBV10-3 to TRBJ2-5; 8 bases map to TRBD1. Germline V lookup: CDR1 ENHRY, CDR2 SYGVKD. The CDR3 consists of 14 residues. J lost 1 base, V lost 6 bases, and 4 bases had no gene match. The CDR3 DNA reads TGTGCCATCAGGCGGGACAGGATCCAAGAGACCCAGTACTTC. It is translated as CAIRRDRIQETQYF.